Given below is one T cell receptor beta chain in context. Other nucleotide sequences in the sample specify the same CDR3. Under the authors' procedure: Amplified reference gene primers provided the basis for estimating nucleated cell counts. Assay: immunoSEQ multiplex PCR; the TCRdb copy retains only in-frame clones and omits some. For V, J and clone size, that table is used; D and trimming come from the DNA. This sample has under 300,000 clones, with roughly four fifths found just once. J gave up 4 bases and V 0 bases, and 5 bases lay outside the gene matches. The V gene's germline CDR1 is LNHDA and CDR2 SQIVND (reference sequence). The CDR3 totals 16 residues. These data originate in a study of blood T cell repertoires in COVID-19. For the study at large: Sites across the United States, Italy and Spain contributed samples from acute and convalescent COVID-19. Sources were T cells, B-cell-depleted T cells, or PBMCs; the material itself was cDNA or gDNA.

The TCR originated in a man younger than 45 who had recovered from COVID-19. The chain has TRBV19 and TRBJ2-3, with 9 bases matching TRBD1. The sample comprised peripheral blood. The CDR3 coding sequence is TGTGCCAGTAGTATAGACGGGACAGGGCTCCCAGATACGCAGTATTTT. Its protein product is CASSIDGTGLPDTQYF. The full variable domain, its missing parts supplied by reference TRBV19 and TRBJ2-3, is DGGITQSPKYLFRKEGQNVTLSCEQNLNHDAMYWYRQDPGQGLRLIYYSQIVNDFQKGDIAEGYSVSREKKESFPLTVTSAQKNPTAFYLCASSIDGTGLPDTQYFGPGTRLTVL.